This TCR beta chain was sequenced during a study of T cells in tumors after PD-1 blockade. The V gene's germline CDR1 is SGHRS and CDR2 YFSETQ. The V and J ends lost 0 bases and 4 bases respectively, with 10 bases between them. CDR3 length equals 14 residues. Assay: immunoSEQ multiplex PCR; the TCRdb copy retains only in-frame clones and omits some. The table has approximately 63,000 clones, over 65% seen once; the top ten hold about 4.5%. The sequenced sample was PBMCs, obtained after anti-PD-1 treatment. This rearrangement joins TRBV5-1 to TRBJ1-1; D gene ambiguous. The sequence was collected from a human donor with basal cell carcinoma. The CDR3, as DNA: TGCGCCAGCAGCTTGGAGGTCCGTACCACTGAAGCTTTCTTT. Protein: CASSLEVRTTEAFF.